Below are 28 T cell receptor beta chains sequenced from a single sample in a study of shared clonotypes between healthy human individuals. The table came from immunoSEQ multiplex PCR; TCRdb's copy has only in-frame clones and leaves some out. The sample includes 2,500,000 or so clones, more than 80% of them seen just once. Sequencing used naive CD4+ T cells sorted from blood. As to subset: CD45RA+ positively selected. These receptors originate from a man aged 18 to 35 in good health.

The chain is built from TRBV5-1 and TRBJ2-1, with 9 positions matching TRBD1. This CDR3 comprises 15 residues. Trimming at V came to 4 bases and at J to 4 bases, leaving 6 bases not matched to a gene. Germline values: CDR1 SGHRS, CDR2 YFSETQ. The CDR3 spells CASSTGQGMYNEQFF. The CDR3 coding sequence is TGCGCCAGCAGCACGGGACAGGGAATGTACAATGAGCAGTTCTTC.

The CDR3 here is CASFDRGTTDTQYF. In DNA form, the CDR3 reads TGTGCCAGCTTTGACCGAGGGACCACAGATACGCAGTATTTT. This rearrangement joins TRBV28 to TRBJ2-3; D could derive from TRBD1 or TRBD2 (5 bases each). The CDR3 sequence is 14 residues long. The germline V gene has CDR1 MDHEN and CDR2 SYDVKM. Trimming took off 8 bases at V and 2 bases at J, with 14 bases between the two ends.

The rearrangement joins TRBV6-1 to TRBJ2-7; D is uncertain. CDR1 MNHNS and CDR2 SASEGT come from the germline V gene. V was trimmed by 7 bases and J by 5 bases, leaving 15 bases between them. The CDR3 extends over 13 amino acids. The CDR3 here is CASIVSGIDEQYF. CDR3 bases: TGTGCCAGCATCGTAAGTGGTATCGACGAGCAGTACTTC.

The rearrangement joins TRBV6-1 to TRBJ2-5; D remains unclear. The CDR3 is 11 amino acids. The V gene's germline CDR1 is MNHNS and CDR2 SASEGT. Between the trimmed V and J ends, which lost 9 bases and 9 bases, there was a span of 14 bases. The CDR3 DNA is TGTGCCAGTGGTTTAGGGCAGGCCCAGTACTTC. Its translation: CASGLGQAQYF.

The chain uses TRBV4-3 and TRBJ2-6, with no clear D. Trimming removed 0 bases from V and 1 base from J, with 13 bases in between. The CDR3 spans 18 residues. Germline assignment: CDR1 LGHNA and CDR2 YSLEER. CDR3 bases: TGCGCCAGCAGCCAAGATCTGGGAATCTGGTCTGGGGCCAACGTCCTGACTTTC. It specifies CASSQDLGIWSGANVLTF.

The rearrangement links TRBV28 to TRBJ2-1, with unresolved D. CDR1 MDHEN and CDR2 SYDVKM come from the germline V gene. Trimming shortened V by 6 bases and J by 0 bases, and 12 bases separated the two germline ends. The CDR3 sequence is 15 residues long. CDR3 sequence reads: CASSLARSSYNEQFF. The CDR3 bases are TGTGCCAGCAGCTTAGCTCGGAGCTCCTACAATGAGCAGTTCTTC.

This chain links TRBV10-2 with TRBJ1-6; D gene unclear. This CDR3 has 14 amino acids. The V end was cut by 4 bases, the J end by 9 bases, with 13 bases between. Germline CDR1 is WSHSY and CDR2 is SAAADI. CDR3 residues: CASSVDLTASPLHF. CDR3 DNA sequence: TGCGCCAGCAGTGTGGATCTTACTGCTTCACCCCTCCACTTT.

V usage is TRBV9 and J usage is TRBJ1-5; D gene unclear. The CDR3 extends over 15 amino acids. V was trimmed by 0 bases and J by 0 bases, leaving 7 bases between them. CDR1 and CDR2 from the germline V gene are SGDLS and YYNGEE. The CDR3 spells CASSVVPDSNQPQHF. DNA for the CDR3: TGTGCCAGCAGCGTAGTACCAGATAGCAATCAGCCCCAGCATTTT.

This chain links TRBV6-5 with TRBJ2-7, with D possibly being TRBD1 (6 bases). Trimming left V 5 bases short and J 2 bases short, with 10 bases between. This CDR3 spans 13 amino acids. Germline V gene sequence: CDR1 MNHEY, CDR2 SVGAGI. The CDR3 DNA sequence: TGTGCCAGCAGTCGGACAGTGGCCTACGAGCAGTACTTC. This gives the protein CASSRTVAYEQYF.

The chain combines TRBV11-2 with TRBJ1-2; 9 bases match TRBD1. Germline V gene lookup returns CDR1 SGHAT and CDR2 FQNNGV. The CDR3 covers 14 residues. V lost 4 bases and J lost 4; bases outside the gene matches: 4. The CDR3 here is CASSSGQGFYGYTF. Here the CDR3 DNA reads TGTGCCAGCAGCTCTGGACAGGGGTTCTATGGCTACACCTTC.

The rearrangement uses TRBV28 and TRBJ2-7; TRBD2 agrees at 7 bases. CDR1 and CDR2 (germline): MDHEN, SYDVKM. The CDR3 covers 15 residues. The J segment lost 3 bases and the V segment lost 5 bases, leaving 10 bases of the junction unmatched. DNA for the CDR3: TGTGCCAGCAGTCCCGCGGGGGAGATAAACTACGAGCAGTACTTC. This translates into CASSPAGEINYEQYF.

V usage is TRBV7-9 and J usage is TRBJ2-2, with unresolved D. Trimming shortened V by 3 bases and J by 1 base, and 12 bases separated the two germline ends. CDR1 and CDR2 from the germline V gene are SEHNR and FQNEAQ (reference sequence). The CDR3 totals 16 residues. CDR3 region: CASSLLKALNTGELFF. The CDR3 DNA is TGTGCCAGCAGCTTGTTAAAAGCCCTGAACACCGGGGAGCTGTTTTTT.

V usage is TRBV30 and J usage is TRBJ1-2; D not resolved. This CDR3 has 16 amino acids. Deletions cut 2 bases from V and 5 bases from J, with 21 bases between. Germline V gene lookup returns CDR1 GTSNPN and CDR2 SVGIG (reference sequence). Here the CDR3 reads CAWSPSFGMNLYGYTF. CDR3 DNA: TGTGCCTGGAGTCCCTCATTCGGGATGAACCTTTATGGCTACACCTTC.

V gene TRBV7-9 combines with J gene TRBJ2-5; 14 positions match TRBD2. The CDR3 length is 17 residues. Germline V gene data show CDR1 as SEHNR and CDR2 as FQNEAQ (reference sequence). The junction had 9 bases not matched to a gene; V was cut back by 5 bases and J by 4 bases. CDR3 nucleotides: TGTGCCAGCAGCGGTCGACTAGCGGGAGGGCAGAGAGAGACCCAGTACTTC. This sequence encodes CASSGRLAGGQRETQYF.

This chain links TRBV4-1 with TRBJ2-1; 12 bases map to TRBD2. Germline lookup yields CDR1 MGHRA and CDR2 YSYEKL. The CDR3 is 19 amino acids. V was clipped by 1 base and J by 0 bases; unmatched bases: 7. The CDR3 DNA sequence: TGCGCCAGCAGCCAAGGGAGACTAGCGGGAGATAGCTCCTACAATGAGCAGTTCTTC. It codes for CASSQGRLAGDSSYNEQFF.

This clone appeared a few times. Different DNA sequences within this sample yield the same CDR3. This CDR3 reads CASSLAGVNTEAFF. Here the CDR3 DNA reads TGTGCCAGCAGCTTAGCAGGGGTGAACACTGAAGCTTTCTTT. V and J are TRBV7-9 and TRBJ1-1, with TRBD1 as a possible D gene (5 bases). Trimming removed 0 bases at V and 0 bases at J, with 5 bases between. CDR1 SEHNR and CDR2 FQNEAQ come from the germline V gene (reference sequence). The CDR3 has 14 residues. The full variable domain, in which reference TRBV7-9 and TRBJ1-1 provide the parts outside the CDR3, is DTGVSQNPRHKITKRGQNVTFRCDPISEHNRLYWYRQTLGQGPEFLTYFQNEAQLEKSRLLSDRFSAERPKGSFSTLEIQRTEQGDSAMYLCASSLAGVNTEAFFGQGTRLTVV.

This clone is a singleton in its sample. V gene TRBV19 combines with J gene TRBJ1-1, with D possibly being TRBD1 (5 bases). The germline V gene encodes CDR1 LNHDA and CDR2 SQIVND (reference sequence). This CDR3 is built from 15 residues. Trimming took off 8 bases at V and 0 bases at J, with 16 bases between the two ends. The CDR3 region has the DNA TGTGCCAGTCGATCCGCCGGGACGGTGAACACTGAAGCTTTCTTT. It is translated as CASRSAGTVNTEAFF.

This rearrangement joins TRBV30 to TRBJ1-4; 8 bases map to TRBD1. CDR3 length equals 18 residues. Trimming at V came to 7 bases and at J to 12 bases, leaving 28 bases not matched to a gene. Germline V gene sequence: CDR1 GTSNPN, CDR2 SVGIG (reference sequence). CDR3 residues: CASDRPTTGTGYNEELFF. CDR3 DNA sequence: TGTGCCTCCGACCGACCGACAACCGGGACAGGTTATAATGAGGAACTGTTTTTT.

The chain couples TRBV11-2 to TRBJ2-1, with TRBD2 identical over 15 bases. The germline CDR1 and CDR2 sequences are SGHAT and FQNNGV. The CDR3 contains 14 residues. Losses at the gene ends were 9 bases for V and 7 bases for J; bases not matched to a gene: 4. CDR3 coding DNA: TGTGCCAGTGCTGGACTAGCGGGAGGGAATGAGCAGTTCTTC. The encoded protein is CASAGLAGGNEQFF.

The genes are TRBV5-8 and TRBJ1-2, with 7 bases matching TRBD1. This CDR3 region has 17 residues. The germline gives CDR1 SGHTS, CDR2 YDEGEE. V trimming: 4 bases; J trimming: 4 bases; junction bases outside the gene matches: 16. The DNA for the CDR3 is TGTGCCAGCAGCCCATCCCGGGGGACAGTACTGGCCTATGGCTACACCTTC. As protein: CASSPSRGTVLAYGYTF. The full variable domain, in which reference TRBV5-8 and TRBJ1-2 provide the parts outside the CDR3, is EAGVTQSPTHLIKTRGQQATLRCSPISGHTSVYWYQQALGLGLQFLLWYDEGEERNRGNFPPRFSGRQFPNYSSELNVNALELEDSALYLCASSPSRGTVLAYGYTFGSGTRLTVV.

This clone was picked up a small number of times. The chain links TRBV14 to TRBJ1-4, with 7 bases lining up with TRBD1. The V segment lost 1 base and the J segment 7 bases; nucleotides outside the gene matches: 12. Germline V gene lookup returns CDR1 SGHDN and CDR2 FVKESK. The CDR3 sequence is 17 residues long. The CDR3 nucleotides are TGTGCCAGCAGCCAAGGACAGGGAAGGCGGTTGGGTGAAAAACTGTTTTTT. Protein product: CASSQGQGRRLGEKLFF.

The chain has TRBV11-3 and TRBJ2-3; TRBD2 matches 7 bases. Germline assignment: CDR1 SGHNT and CDR2 YENEEA. This CDR3 has 14 residues. The V gene end was trimmed by 8 bases and the J gene end by 0 bases; junction bases not matched to a gene: 5. Here the CDR3 DNA reads TGTGCCAGCTCGACTAGCCGTAGCACAGATACGCAGTATTTT. Encoded protein: CASSTSRSTDTQYF.

The V gene is TRBV15, the J gene TRBJ2-2, with unresolved D. V was cut by 0 bases and J by 1 base, with 12 bases left in between. The CDR3 totals 17 residues. Germline assignment: CDR1 LNHNV and CDR2 YYDKDF (reference sequence). The CDR3 region has the DNA TGTGCCACCAGCAGAGATATGGCTAGTGGGAACACCGGGGAGCTGTTTTTT. Its translation: CATSRDMASGNTGELFF.

The chain is built from TRBV10-3 and TRBJ2-7; no reliable D call. Germline lookup yields CDR1 ENHRY and CDR2 SYGVKD. The CDR3 consists of 15 residues. V was trimmed by 2 bases and J by 2 bases, leaving 13 bases between them. As DNA, the CDR3 is TGTGCCATCAGTGAGAGAGCCGCGGAGACCTACGAGCAGTACTTC. It is translated as CAISERAAETYEQYF.

The V call is TRBV28, the J call TRBJ2-5; 11 bases match TRBD2. J lost 0 bases, V lost 7 bases, and 10 bases had no gene match. The CDR3 is 17 residues long. Germline lookup yields CDR1 MDHEN and CDR2 SYDVKM. The CDR3 DNA reads TGTGCCAGCATTGGGCTAGCGGGGGGTGTTTACCAAGAGACCCAGTACTTC. Encoded protein: CASIGLAGGVYQETQYF. The entire variable domain, with the rest obtained from reference TRBV28 and TRBJ2-5, is as follows: DVKVTQSSRYLVKRTGEKVFLECVQDMDHENMFWYRQDPGLGLRLIYFSYDVKMKEKGDIPEGYSVSREKKERFSLILESASTNQTSMYLCASIGLAGGVYQETQYFGPGTRLLVL.

Comments on this clone: Within the sample, other DNA sequences also encode this same CDR3. The rearrangement uses TRBV6-1 and TRBJ1-3, with no clear D. Trimming removed 8 bases from V and 0 bases from J, with 8 bases in between. From germline, CDR1 is MNHNS and CDR2 SASEGT. The CDR3 has 13 amino acids. This CDR3 is CASRVSSGNTIYF. The CDR3 DNA sequence: TGTGCCAGCCGCGTTAGCTCTGGAAACACCATATATTTT.

Worth noting for this clone: Distinct nucleotide sequences in the sample also encode this CDR3. The chain recombines TRBV4-3 with TRBJ1-3, with a possible D match to TRBD1 (6 bases). V was pared by 0 bases and J by 4 bases, with 10 bases between. The CDR3 covers 15 residues. Germline-derived CDR1 and CDR2 are LGHNA and YSLEER. For the CDR3, the DNA is TGCGCCAGCAGCCAAGAAACAGGGTCCGGAAACACCATATATTTT. Protein product: CASSQETGSGNTIYF.

This chain joins TRBV5-1 and TRBJ2-3; D gene uncertain. V gave up 0 bases and J gave up 0 bases, with 14 bases separating them. This CDR3 is built from 17 residues. The germline gives CDR1 SGHRS, CDR2 YFSETQ. In DNA, the CDR3 is TGCGCCAGCAGCTTGGCCCGCGTAGGTTTCAGCACAGATACGCAGTATTTT. Protein product: CASSLARVGFSTDTQYF. Drawing the rest from reference TRBV5-1 and TRBJ2-3, the complete variable domain is KAGVTQTPRYLIKTRGQQVTLSCSPISGHRSVSWYQQTPGQGLQFLFEYFSETQRNKGNFPGRFSGRQFSNSRSEMNVSTLELGDSALYLCASSLARVGFSTDTQYFGPGTRLTVL.